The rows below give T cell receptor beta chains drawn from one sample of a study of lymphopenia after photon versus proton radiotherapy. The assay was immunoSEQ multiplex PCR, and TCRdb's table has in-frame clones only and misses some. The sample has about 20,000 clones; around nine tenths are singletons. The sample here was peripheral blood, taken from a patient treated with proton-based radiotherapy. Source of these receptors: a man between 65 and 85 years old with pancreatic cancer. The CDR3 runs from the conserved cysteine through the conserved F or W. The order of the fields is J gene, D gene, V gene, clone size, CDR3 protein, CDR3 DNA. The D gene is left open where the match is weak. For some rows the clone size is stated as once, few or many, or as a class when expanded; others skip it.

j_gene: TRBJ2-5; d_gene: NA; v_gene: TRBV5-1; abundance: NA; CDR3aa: CASSLRDLEETQYF; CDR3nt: TGCGCCAGCAGCTTGCGGGACTTGGAGGAGACCCAGTACTTC
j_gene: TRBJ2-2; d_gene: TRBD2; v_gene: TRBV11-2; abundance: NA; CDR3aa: CASSPRAGAFTGELFF; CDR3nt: TGTGCCAGCAGCCCCAGGGCGGGAGCCTTTACCGGGGAGCTGTTTTTT
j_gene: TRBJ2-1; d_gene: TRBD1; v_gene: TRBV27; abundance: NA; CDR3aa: CASSSAGTGYNEQFF; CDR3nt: TGTGCCAGCAGTTCCGCCGGGACAGGCTACAATGAGCAGTTCTTC
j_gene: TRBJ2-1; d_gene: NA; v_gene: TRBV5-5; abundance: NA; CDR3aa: CASSLEGTSRNEQFF; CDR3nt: TGTGCCAGCAGCTTGGAAGGGACCAGCAGGAATGAGCAGTTCTTC
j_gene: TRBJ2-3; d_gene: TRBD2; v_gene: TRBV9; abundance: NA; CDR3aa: CASSVERGGTDTQYF; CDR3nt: TGTGCCAGCAGCGTAGAGCGGGGGGGCACAGATACGCAGTATTTT
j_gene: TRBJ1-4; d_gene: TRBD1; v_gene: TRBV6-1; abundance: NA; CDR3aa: CASARGQGEEKLFF; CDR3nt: TGTGCCAGTGCCAGAGGACAGGGAGAGGAAAAACTGTTTTTT
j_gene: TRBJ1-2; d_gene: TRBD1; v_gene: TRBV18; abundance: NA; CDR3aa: CASSPPTGTGGYGYTF; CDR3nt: TGTGCCAGCTCACCCCCGACCGGGACAGGAGGTTATGGCTACACCTTC
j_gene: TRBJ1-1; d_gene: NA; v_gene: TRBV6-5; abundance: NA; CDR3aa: CASRNRDNTEAFF; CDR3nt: TGTGCCAGCAGAAACAGGGATAACACTGAAGCTTTCTTT
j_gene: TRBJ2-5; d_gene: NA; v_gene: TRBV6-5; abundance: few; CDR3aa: CASSYSDTQYF; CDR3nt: TGTGCCAGCAGTTACTCGGACACCCAGTACTTC
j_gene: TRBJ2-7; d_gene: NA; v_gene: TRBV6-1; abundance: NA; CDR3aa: CASSNPAPYEQYF; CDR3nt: TGTGCCAGCAGTAACCCGGCCCCCTACGAGCAGTACTTC
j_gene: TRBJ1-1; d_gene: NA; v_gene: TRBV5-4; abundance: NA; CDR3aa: CASSLVGEDTEAFF; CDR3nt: TGTGCCAGCAGCTTGGTAGGGGAGGACACTGAAGCTTTCTTT
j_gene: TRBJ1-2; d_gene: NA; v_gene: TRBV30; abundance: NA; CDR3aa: CAWSRQAIANYGYTF; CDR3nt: TGTGCCTGGAGCCGACAGGCGATAGCTAACTATGGCTACACCTTC
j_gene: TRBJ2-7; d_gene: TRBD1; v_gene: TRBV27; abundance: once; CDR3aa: CASSLRRGLEQYF; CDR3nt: TGTGCCAGCAGTTTGCGTAGGGGGCTCGAGCAGTACTTC
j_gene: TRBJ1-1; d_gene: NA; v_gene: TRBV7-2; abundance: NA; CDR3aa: CASSQGIRLRDEAFF; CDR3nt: TGTGCCAGCAGCCAAGGGATACGACTGCGAGATGAAGCTTTCTTT
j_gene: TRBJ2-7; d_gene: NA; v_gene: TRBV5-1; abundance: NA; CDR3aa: CASSSEGHQTEEQYF; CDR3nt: TGCGCCAGCAGTTCTGAGGGACACCAAACTGAGGAGCAGTACTTC
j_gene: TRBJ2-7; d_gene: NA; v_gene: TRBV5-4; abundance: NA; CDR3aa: CASSPQRGRHLYEQYF; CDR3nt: TGTGCCAGCAGCCCACAGCGTGGTAGACATCTCTACGAGCAGTACTTC
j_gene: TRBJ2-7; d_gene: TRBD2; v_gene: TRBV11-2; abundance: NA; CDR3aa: CASSSSGSSYEQYF; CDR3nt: TGTGCCAGCAGTTCAAGCGGGAGCTCCTACGAGCAGTACTTC
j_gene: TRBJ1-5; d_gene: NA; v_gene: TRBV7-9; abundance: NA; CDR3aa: CASSLSGLNNQPQHF; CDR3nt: TGTGCCAGCAGCTTATCAGGTCTAAACAATCAGCCCCAGCATTTT
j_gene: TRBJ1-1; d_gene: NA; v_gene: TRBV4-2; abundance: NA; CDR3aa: CASSQNIHTEAFF; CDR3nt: TGTGCCAGCAGCCAAAACATACACACTGAAGCTTTCTTT
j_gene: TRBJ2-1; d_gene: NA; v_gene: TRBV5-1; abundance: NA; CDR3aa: CASSFNRVPYNEQFF; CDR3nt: TGCGCCAGCAGCTTCAACAGGGTACCTTACAATGAGCAGTTCTTC
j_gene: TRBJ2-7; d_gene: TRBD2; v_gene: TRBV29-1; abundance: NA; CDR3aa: CSAGGTYEQYF; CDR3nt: TGCAGCGCGGGGGGGACCTACGAGCAGTACTTC
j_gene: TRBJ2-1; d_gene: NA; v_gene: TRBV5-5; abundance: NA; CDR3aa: CASSLERGIDEQFF; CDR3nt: TGTGCCAGCAGCTTAGAAAGGGGCATAGATGAGCAGTTCTTC
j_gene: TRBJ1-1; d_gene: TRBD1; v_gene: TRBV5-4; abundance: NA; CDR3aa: CATTGGSSEAFF; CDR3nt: TGTGCGACTACAGGGGGCTCGTCTGAAGCTTTCTTT
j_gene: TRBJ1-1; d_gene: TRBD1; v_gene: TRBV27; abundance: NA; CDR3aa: CASSDYRGWETEAFF; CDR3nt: TGTGCCAGCAGTGACTACAGGGGGTGGGAGACTGAAGCTTTCTTT
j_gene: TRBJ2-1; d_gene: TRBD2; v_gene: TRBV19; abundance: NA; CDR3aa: CASSIENPSGSPGNEQFF; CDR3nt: TGTGCCAGTAGTATAGAGAATCCTAGCGGGAGCCCCGGGAATGAGCAGTTCTTC
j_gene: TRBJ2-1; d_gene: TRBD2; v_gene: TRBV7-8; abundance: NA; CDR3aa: CASSALAGVDEQFF; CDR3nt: TGTGCCAGCAGCGCCCTAGCGGGAGTTGATGAGCAGTTCTTC
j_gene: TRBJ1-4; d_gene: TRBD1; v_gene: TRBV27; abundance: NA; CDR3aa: CASSLRWTGGNEKLFF; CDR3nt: TGTGCCAGCAGTTTACGATGGACAGGGGGGAATGAAAAACTGTTTTTT
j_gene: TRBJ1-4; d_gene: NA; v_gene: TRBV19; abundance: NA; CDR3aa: CASNSGEKLFF; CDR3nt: TGTGCCAGTAATTCGGGTGAAAAACTGTTTTTT
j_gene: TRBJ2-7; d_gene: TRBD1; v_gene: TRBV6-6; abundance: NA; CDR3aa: CASSYTIDRAYEQYF; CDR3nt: TGTGCCAGCAGTTACACAATAGACAGGGCCTACGAGCAGTACTTC
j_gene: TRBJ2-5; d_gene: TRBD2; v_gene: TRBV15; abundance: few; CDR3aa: CATSRQTSGGAETQYF; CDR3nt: TGTGCCACCAGCAGACAGACTAGCGGGGGGGCGGAGACCCAGTACTTC
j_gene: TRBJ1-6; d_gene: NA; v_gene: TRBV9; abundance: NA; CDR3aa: CASSVVYRTAKNYNSPLHF; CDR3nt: TGTGCCAGCAGCGTAGTTTACAGGACAGCGAAAAACTATAATTCACCCCTCCACTTT
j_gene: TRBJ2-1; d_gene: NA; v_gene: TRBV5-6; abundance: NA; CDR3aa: CASSLASEQFF; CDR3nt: TGTGCCAGCAGCTTGGCCAGCGAGCAGTTCTTC
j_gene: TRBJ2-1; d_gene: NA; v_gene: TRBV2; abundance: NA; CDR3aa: CASSEGQYNEQFF; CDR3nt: TGTGCCAGCAGTGAAGGGCAGTACAATGAGCAGTTCTTC
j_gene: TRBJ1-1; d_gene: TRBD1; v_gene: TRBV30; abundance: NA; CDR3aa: CAWSNRQGKAFF; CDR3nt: TGTGCCTGGAGCAACCGACAGGGGAAAGCTTTCTTT
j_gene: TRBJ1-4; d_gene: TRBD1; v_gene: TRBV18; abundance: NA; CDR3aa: CASSSRTGTTNEKLFF; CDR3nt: TGTGCCAGCTCATCCCGGACAGGGACGACTAATGAAAAACTGTTTTTT
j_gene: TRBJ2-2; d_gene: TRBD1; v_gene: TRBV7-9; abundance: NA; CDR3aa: CASSPTGRNTGELFF; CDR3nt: TGTGCCAGCAGCCCGACAGGGAGGAACACCGGGGAGCTGTTTTTT
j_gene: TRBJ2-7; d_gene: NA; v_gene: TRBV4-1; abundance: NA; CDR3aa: CASSQGKGDYEQYF; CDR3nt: TGCGCCAGCAGCCAGGGGAAGGGGGACTACGAGCAGTACTTC
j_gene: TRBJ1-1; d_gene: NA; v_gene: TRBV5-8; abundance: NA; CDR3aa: CASSLSPQDTEAFF; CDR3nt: TGTGCCAGCAGCTTATCCCCACAGGACACTGAAGCTTTCTTT
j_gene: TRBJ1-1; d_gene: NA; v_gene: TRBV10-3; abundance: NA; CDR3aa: CAISESEGGIMNTEAFF; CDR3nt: TGTGCCATCAGTGAGTCGGAGGGGGGGATTATGAACACTGAAGCTTTCTTT
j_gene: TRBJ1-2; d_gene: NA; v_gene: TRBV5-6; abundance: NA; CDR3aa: CASSLEGFANYGYTF; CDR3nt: TGTGCCAGCAGCTTGGAGGGGTTTGCTAACTATGGCTACACCTTC
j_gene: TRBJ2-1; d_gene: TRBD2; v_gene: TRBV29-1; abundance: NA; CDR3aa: CSVRGTSRLSEQFF; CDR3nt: TGCAGCGTACGAGGGACTAGCCGTTTAAGTGAGCAGTTCTTC
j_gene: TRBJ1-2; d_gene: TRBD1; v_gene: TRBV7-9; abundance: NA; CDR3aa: CASFRQGYGYTF; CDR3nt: TGTGCCAGCTTTCGACAGGGCTACGGCTACACCTTC
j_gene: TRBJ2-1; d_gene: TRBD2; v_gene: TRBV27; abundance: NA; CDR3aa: CASSPRPGLAYHSYNEQFF; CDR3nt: TGTGCCAGCAGTCCAAGACCGGGACTAGCGTATCACTCCTACAATGAGCAGTTCTTC
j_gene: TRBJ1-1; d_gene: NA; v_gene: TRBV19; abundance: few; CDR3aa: CASTNTGGSNTEAFF; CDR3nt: TGTGCCAGTACCAACACCGGGGGCTCGAACACTGAAGCTTTCTTT
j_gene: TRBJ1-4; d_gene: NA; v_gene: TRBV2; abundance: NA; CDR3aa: CASNSQGGYEKLFF; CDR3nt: TGTGCCTCGAACTCCCAGGGCGGTTATGAAAAACTGTTTTTT
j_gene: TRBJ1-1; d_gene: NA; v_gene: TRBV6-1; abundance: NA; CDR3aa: CAREGDTEAFF; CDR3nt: TGTGCTCGAGAAGGGGACACTGAAGCTTTCTTT
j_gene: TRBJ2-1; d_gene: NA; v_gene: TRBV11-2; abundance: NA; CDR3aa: CASSLIAGYNEQFF; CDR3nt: TGTGCCAGCAGCTTAATCGCGGGCTACAATGAGCAGTTCTTC
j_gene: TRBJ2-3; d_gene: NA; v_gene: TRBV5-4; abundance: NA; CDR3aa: CASSRELTSPDTQYF; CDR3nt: TGTGCCAGCAGCCGCGAGCTGACTAGTCCAGATACGCAGTATTTT
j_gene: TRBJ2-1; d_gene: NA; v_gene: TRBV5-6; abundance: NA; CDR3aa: CASSGLGSRRSYNEQFF; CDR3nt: TGTGCCAGCAGCGGCCTCGGGAGCCGGAGGTCCTACAATGAGCAGTTCTTC
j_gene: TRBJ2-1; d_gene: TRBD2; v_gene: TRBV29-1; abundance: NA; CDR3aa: CSVERPGLAGEQFF; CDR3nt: TGCAGCGTTGAACGTCCGGGACTAGCGGGTGAGCAGTTCTTC
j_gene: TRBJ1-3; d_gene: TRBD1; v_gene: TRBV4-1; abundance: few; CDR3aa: CASSRDRPGTIYF; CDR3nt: TGCGCCAGCAGTCGGGACAGGCCGGGCACCATATATTTT
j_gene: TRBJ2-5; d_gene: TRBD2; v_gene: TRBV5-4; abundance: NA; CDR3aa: CASRGQLGLAGGPQETQYF; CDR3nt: TGTGCCAGCAGGGGCCAGCTCGGACTAGCGGGGGGGCCCCAAGAGACCCAGTACTTC
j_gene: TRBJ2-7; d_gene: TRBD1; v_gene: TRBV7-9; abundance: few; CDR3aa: CASSFDRDGQYF; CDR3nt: TGTGCCAGCAGCTTCGACAGGGACGGGCAGTACTTC